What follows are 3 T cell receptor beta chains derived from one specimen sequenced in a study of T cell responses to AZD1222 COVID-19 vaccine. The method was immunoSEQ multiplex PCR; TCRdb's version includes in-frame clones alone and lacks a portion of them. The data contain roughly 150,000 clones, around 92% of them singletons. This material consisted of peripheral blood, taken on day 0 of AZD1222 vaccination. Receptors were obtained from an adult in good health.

CDR3 sequence reads: CASSQIRGDYGYTF. DNA for the CDR3: TGTGCCAGCAGCCAAATTCGGGGAGACTATGGCTACACCTTC. The chain is built from TRBV14 and TRBJ1-2; unclear D gene. CDR3 length: 14 residues. The V gene's germline CDR1 is SGHDN and CDR2 FVKESK. The V end lost 2 bases, the J end lost 3 bases, and 10 bases lay between the germline ends.

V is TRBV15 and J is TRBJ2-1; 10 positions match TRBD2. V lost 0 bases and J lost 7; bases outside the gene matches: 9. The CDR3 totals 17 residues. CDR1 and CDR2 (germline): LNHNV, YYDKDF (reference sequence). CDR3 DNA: TGTGCCACCAGCAGAGATCCTCTAGCGGGAGCTGAAAATGAGCAGTTCTTC. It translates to CATSRDPLAGAENEQFF. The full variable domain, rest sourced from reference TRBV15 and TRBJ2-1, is DAMVIQNPRYQVTQFGKPVTLSCSQTLNHNVMYWYQQKSSQAPKLLFHYYDKDFNNEADTPDNFQSRRPNTSFCFLDIRSPGLGDTAMYLCATSRDPLAGAENEQFFGPGTRLTVL.

In DNA, the CDR3 is TGTGCCTGGAGCCTCGGGGGCAATCAGCCCCAGCATTTT. Protein product: CAWSLGGNQPQHF. This chain links TRBV30 with TRBJ1-5; D gene unclear. The V gene lost 3 bases and the J gene lost 2 bases, with 8 bases spanning the gap. Germline V gene sequence: CDR1 GTSNPN, CDR2 SVGIG (reference sequence). The CDR3 is made up of 13 amino acids.